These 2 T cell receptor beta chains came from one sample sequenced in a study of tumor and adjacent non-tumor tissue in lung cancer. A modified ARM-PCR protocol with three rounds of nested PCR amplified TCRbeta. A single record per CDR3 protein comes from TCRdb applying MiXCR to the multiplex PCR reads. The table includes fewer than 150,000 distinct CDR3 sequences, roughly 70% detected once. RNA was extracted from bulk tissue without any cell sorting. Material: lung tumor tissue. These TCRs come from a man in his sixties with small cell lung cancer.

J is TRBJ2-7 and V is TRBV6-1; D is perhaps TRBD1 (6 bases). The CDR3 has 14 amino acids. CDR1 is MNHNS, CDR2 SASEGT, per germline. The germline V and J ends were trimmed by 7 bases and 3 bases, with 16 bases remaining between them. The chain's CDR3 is CASTRDISYYEQYV. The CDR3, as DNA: TGTGCCAGCACCCGGGACATTAGCTACTACGAGCAGTACGTC.

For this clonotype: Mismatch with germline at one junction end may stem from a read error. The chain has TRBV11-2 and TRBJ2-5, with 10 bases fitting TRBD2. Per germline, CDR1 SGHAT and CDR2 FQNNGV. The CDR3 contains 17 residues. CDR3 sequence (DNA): TGTGCCAGCAGCCCGCCGGGACAGCTAGCGGGAGACGAGACCCTGTACTTT. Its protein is CASSPPGQLAGDETLYF.